These 30 T cell receptor beta chains originate from one sample sequenced in a study of T cells after yellow fever vaccination. TCRdb reprocessed the 5' RACE reads via MiXCR and lists one record per CDR3 protein. The table includes around 590,000 distinct CDR3 sequences, about 12% detected once. The sample consisted of PBMCs, taken on the day of the yellow fever booster vaccination. These receptors all come from a young man who received the YFV17D yellow fever vaccine.

The V call is TRBV4-3, the J call TRBJ2-1; 15 bases are shared with TRBD2. The CDR3 totals 16 residues. V was clipped by 4 bases and J by 7 bases; unmatched bases: 5. Germline V gives CDR1 LGHNA, CDR2 YSLEER. The CDR3 sequence: CASSRTSGRAGNEQFF. The CDR3 DNA reads TGCGCCAGCAGCCGGACTAGCGGGAGGGCCGGTAATGAGCAGTTCTTC.

This clonotype appeared a few times. The J gene is TRBJ1-2, the V gene TRBV27; D is uncertain. The CDR3 is 15 residues long. V gave up 5 bases and J gave up 3 bases, with 16 bases separating them. The germline CDR1 and CDR2 sequences are MNHEY and SMNVEV (reference sequence). CDR3 sequence reads: CASSGWTESYYGYTF. CDR3 coding DNA: TGTGCCAGCAGTGGATGGACCGAGAGTTACTATGGCTACACCTTC.

This clonotype was seen at least ten times. CDR3 residues: CASSRQNRVDTQYF. CDR3 DNA sequence: TGTGCCAGCAGCCGTCAGAATCGGGTGGATACGCAGTATTTT. The chain recombines TRBV27 with TRBJ2-3; no clear D. Trimming took 6 bases from V and 6 from J, leaving 16 bases between them. The CDR3 spans 14 residues. Germline loops: CDR1 MNHEY, CDR2 SMNVEV (reference sequence).

This clonotype was observed a few times. The chain employs TRBV5-6 and TRBJ2-1; 13 bases agree with TRBD2. With V trimmed by 2 bases and J by 2 bases, 4 bases remained unmatched. Germline V gene data show CDR1 as SGHDT and CDR2 as YYEEEE. The CDR3 is 17 residues long. The CDR3, as DNA: TGTGCCAGCAGCTTACCCGGGACTAGCGGGGCCTACAATGAGCAGTTCTTC. Protein: CASSLPGTSGAYNEQFF.

This clonotype has only a few counts. This chain links TRBV5-4 with TRBJ2-1, with 8 bases aligning to TRBD2. The CDR3 has 15 residues. J lost 3 bases, V lost 3 bases, and 5 bases had no gene match. CDR1 is SGHNT, CDR2 YYREEE, per germline (reference sequence). The CDR3 region is CASSSSGSGYNEQFF. The DNA for the CDR3 is TGTGCCAGCAGCTCGAGCGGGAGTGGCTACAATGAGCAGTTCTTC.

Turning to this clonotype: The junction departs from germline at one end; a sequencing error may be responsible. This chain joins TRBV5-1 and TRBJ2-3, with 9 positions matching TRBD1. Germline assignment: CDR1 SGHRS and CDR2 YFSETQ. The CDR3 length is 15 residues. The CDR3 reads CATSLQGASTDTQYF. DNA for the CDR3: TGCGCCACCAGCCTACAGGGGGCGAGCACAGATACGCAGTATTTT.

This clonotype has a handful of counts. The J gene is TRBJ2-3, the V gene TRBV12-3 or TRBV12-4; TRBD2 might be the D (5 bases). CDR3 length: 14 amino acids. Trimming stripped 6 bases from V and 4 bases from J, with 14 bases between. The CDR3, as DNA: TGTGCCAGCAGCCTGGTGGGAGAGGCAGATACGCAGTATTTT. It translates to CASSLVGEADTQYF.

This clonotype was counted only a few times. The chain uses TRBV9 and TRBJ2-7; a weak D match, TRBD1 (5 bases). Per the germline V gene, CDR1 is SGDLS and CDR2 is YYNGEE. V was shortened by 3 bases and J by 5 bases, with 12 bases between the two germline ends. There are 13 residues in the CDR3. This CDR3 reads CASSAQGMDEQYF. DNA of the CDR3: TGTGCCAGCAGCGCCCAGGGCATGGACGAGCAGTACTTC. The full variable domain, with the rest looked up from reference TRBV9 and TRBJ2-7, is DSGVTQTPKHLITATGQRVTLRCSPRSGDLSVYWYQQSLDQGLQFLIQYYNGEERAKGNILERFSAQQFPDLHSELNLSSLELGDSALYFCASSAQGMDEQYFGPGTRLTVT.

V gene TRBV6-5 combines with J gene TRBJ2-1; a weak D match, TRBD2 (6 bases). CDR1 and CDR2 from the germline V gene are MNHEY and SVGAGI. The CDR3 covers 17 residues. Trimming stripped 5 bases from V and 5 bases from J, with 22 bases between. CDR3 DNA: TGTGCCAGCAGTAACACCCGGGAGACCCATAGAAACAATGAGCAGTTCTTC. It codes for CASSNTRETHRNNEQFF.

Ten or more counts support this clonotype. V gene TRBV12-3 or TRBV12-4 combines with J gene TRBJ2-2; 12 nucleotides line up with TRBD2. The junction had 3 bases not matched to a gene; V was cut back by 6 bases and J by 4 bases. This CDR3 comprises 15 residues. The CDR3 reads CASSLAGGGTGELFF. In nucleotides, the CDR3 is TGTGCCAGCAGCCTAGCGGGAGGGGGCACCGGGGAGCTGTTTTTT.

The V and J genes are TRBV7-2 and TRBJ2-3, with D possibly matching TRBD2 (5 bases). This CDR3 contains 13 residues. From germline, CDR1 is SGHTA and CDR2 FQGNSA. V was cut by 2 bases and J by 5 bases, with 8 bases left in between. The CDR3 nucleotides are TGTGCCAGCAGCTTAATGGCGGGAGATACGCAGTATTTT. Its protein product is CASSLMAGDTQYF. Full variable domain (remainder filled in from reference TRBV7-2 and TRBJ2-3): GAGVSQSPSNKVTEKGKDVELRCDPISGHTALYWYRQSLGQGLEFLIYFQGNSAPDKSGLPSDRFSAERTGGSVSTLTIQRTQQEDSAVYLCASSLMAGDTQYFGPGTRLTVL.

This clonotype was found a few times. V and J are TRBV15 and TRBJ2-5; no firm D call. V lost 4 bases and J lost 2, with 11 bases in between. Germline CDR1 and CDR2: LNHNV and YYDKDF (reference sequence). This CDR3 contains 14 residues. The CDR3 bases are TGTGCCACCAGCAAAGCACCGGGTCAAGAGACCCAGTACTTC. Protein sequence: CATSKAPGQETQYF.

The rearrangement joins TRBV29-1 to TRBJ2-7; D is undetermined. This CDR3 contains 13 residues. Looked up from germline, CDR1 is SQVTM and CDR2 is ANQGSEA. V lost 0 bases, J lost 6 bases, and 12 bases lay in between. The CDR3 DNA follows: TGCAGCGTTGAAGATCGTGTGGCTGGCGAGCAGTACTTC. Its protein is CSVEDRVAGEQYF.

The chain joins TRBV28 to TRBJ2-2; no definite D call. V lost 3 bases and J 1 base, leaving 12 bases between the germline ends. Germline CDR1 MDHEN, CDR2 SYDVKM. The CDR3 is 16 amino acids. The CDR3 loop reads CASSFWGIRNTGELFF. The CDR3 DNA reads TGTGCCAGCAGTTTTTGGGGTATCCGGAACACCGGGGAGCTGTTTTTT.

This clonotype was detected a few times. The chain employs TRBV6-5 and TRBJ1-6; D may be TRBD1 (6 bases). V was shortened by 2 bases and J by 8 bases, with 10 bases between the two germline ends. The CDR3 totals 14 residues. The germline V gene has CDR1 MNHEY and CDR2 SVGAGI. CDR3 in DNA: TGTGCCAGCAGTTACGCCAGGGGAGATTCACCCCTCCACTTT. Translation gives CASSYARGDSPLHF.

The sample holds a few counts of this clonotype. The chain links TRBV3-1 to TRBJ1-1; the match to TRBD1 covers 7 bases. The germline V gene has CDR1 LGHDT and CDR2 YNNKEL (reference sequence). Germline trimming cut 1 base from V and 4 bases from J; bases unmatched to any gene: 6. The CDR3 length is 15 residues. The CDR3 loop reads CASSQGPGGGTEAFF. For the CDR3, the DNA is TGTGCCAGCAGCCAAGGACCAGGGGGTGGCACTGAAGCTTTCTTT.

A remark on this clonotype: One end of the junction is discordant with germline, which a read error may explain. The V call is TRBV5-1, the J call TRBJ2-1, with 8 bases fitting TRBD2. CDR1 and CDR2 from the germline V gene are SGHRS and YFSETQ. This CDR3 is built from 17 residues. CDR3 loop: CASNLWPGLAGYNDQFF. The CDR3 bases are TGCGCCAGCAACCTTTGGCCAGGGCTAGCGGGTTACAATGATCAGTTCTTC.

The sample holds a few counts of this clonotype. The chain joins TRBV6-2 or TRBV6-3 to TRBJ2-7; D uncertain. Germline CDR1 and CDR2: MNHEY and SVGEGT. This CDR3 is built from 12 residues. Trimming removed 0 bases from V and 6 bases from J, with 6 bases in between. The CDR3 reads CASSYSAGEQYF. DNA for the CDR3: TGTGCCAGCAGTTACTCGGCCGGCGAGCAGTACTTC.

This clonotype was picked up one time. The chain carries TRBV3-1 and TRBJ2-7; D is uncertain. Germline V gene data show CDR1 as LGHDT and CDR2 as YNNKEL (reference sequence). CDR3 length: 14 amino acids. V shed 1 base and J shed 6 bases, with 13 bases lying between them. This CDR3 reads CASSQGGVSGEQYF. CDR3 in DNA: TGTGCCAGCAGCCAAGGAGGCGTTTCGGGCGAGCAGTACTTC.

A few counts support this clonotype. This rearrangement joins TRBV12-3 or TRBV12-4 to TRBJ2-7; possible D gene TRBD2, 5 bases. V shed 3 bases and J shed 4 bases, with 16 bases lying between them. The CDR3 loop spans 15 amino acids. CDR3 loop: CASSFNAGEVYEQYF. As DNA, the CDR3 is TGTGCCAGCAGTTTTAACGCGGGCGAGGTTTACGAGCAGTACTTC.

The table lists this clonotype with a few counts. The genes are TRBV12-3 or TRBV12-4 and TRBJ1-5; the D is unclear. CDR3 size: 14 residues. V lost 7 bases and J lost 2, with 12 bases in between. Here the CDR3 reads CASKKHWGNQPQHF. The DNA for the CDR3 is TGTGCCAGCAAGAAACATTGGGGCAATCAGCCCCAGCATTTT.

This sequence joins TRBV5-1 and TRBJ1-2; 9 bases map to TRBD1. The CDR3 runs to 15 residues. V dropped 4 bases and J dropped 8; count of bases not matched to a gene: 12. Germline V CDR1 and CDR2: SGHRS, YFSETQ. DNA of the CDR3: TGCGCCAGCAGCCCGGAAGGGACAGGGAAGGACGGCTACACCTTC. Protein sequence: CASSPEGTGKDGYTF. The whole variable domain, remainder taken from reference TRBV5-1 and TRBJ1-2, is KAGVTQTPRYLIKTRGQQVTLSCSPISGHRSVSWYQQTPGQGLQFLFEYFSETQRNKGNFPGRFSGRQFSNSRSEMNVSTLELGDSALYLCASSPEGTGKDGYTFGSGTRLTVV.

The V and J genes are TRBV19 and TRBJ2-1, with 11 nucleotides matching TRBD2. The CDR3 totals 15 residues. Per the germline V gene, CDR1 is LNHDA and CDR2 is SQIVND (reference sequence). V lost 4 bases and J lost 10; bases outside the gene matches: 9. The CDR3 protein is CASSTTSGGDVEQFF. The CDR3, as DNA: TGTGCCAGTAGTACCACTAGCGGGGGAGACGTCGAGCAGTTCTTC.

The chain employs TRBV7-2 and TRBJ2-1; TRBD2 is a possible D gene (6 bases). The germline V gene has CDR1 SGHTA and CDR2 FQGNSA. The CDR3 is 13 amino acids. The V end was cut by 5 bases, the J end by 4 bases, with 9 bases between. The CDR3: CASSRTIYNEQFF. CDR3 coding DNA: TGTGCCAGCAGCCGGACTATTTACAATGAGCAGTTCTTC.

This clonotype was picked up a small number of times. This chain connects TRBV20-1 to TRBJ2-7; D is perhaps TRBD1 (6 bases). The V end lost 0 bases, the J end lost 4 bases, and 16 bases lay between the germline ends. Per the germline V gene, CDR1 is DFQATT and CDR2 is SNEGSKA (reference sequence). The length of the CDR3 is 15 residues. CDR3 nucleotides: TGCAGTGCTAGAGATCGGCAGGGGCGACCTTACGAGCAGTACTTC. Its translation: CSARDRQGRPYEQYF.

The V call is TRBV9, the J call TRBJ2-1; D might be TRBD1 (5 bases). Germline CDR1 and CDR2: SGDLS and YYNGEE. There are 13 residues in the CDR3. V dropped 9 bases and J dropped 10 bases, with 20 bases sitting between them. The CDR3 sequence: CAMSSRPRQEQFF. For the CDR3, the DNA is TGTGCCATGAGCTCCCGACCCCGACAGGAGCAGTTCTTC. The full variable domain, rest sourced from reference TRBV9 and TRBJ2-1, is DSGVTQTPKHLITATGQRVTLRCSPRSGDLSVYWYQQSLDQGLQFLIQYYNGEERAKGNILERFSAQQFPDLHSELNLSSLELGDSALYFCAMSSRPRQEQFFGPGTRLTVL.

This sequence joins TRBV5-1 and TRBJ2-7; possibly TRBD1 or TRBD2 for D (6 bases each). Germline V gene sequence: CDR1 SGHRS, CDR2 YFSETQ. Trimming removed 3 bases at V and 6 bases at J, with 22 bases between. This CDR3 has 16 amino acids. In DNA form, the CDR3 reads TGCGCCAGCAGCTCAGGGGACCGAACTAGCTCGTCCGAGCAGTACTTC. It specifies CASSSGDRTSSSEQYF. The entire variable domain, with the rest obtained from reference TRBV5-1 and TRBJ2-7, is as follows: KAGVTQTPRYLIKTRGQQVTLSCSPISGHRSVSWYQQTPGQGLQFLFEYFSETQRNKGNFPGRFSGRQFSNSRSEMNVSTLELGDSALYLCASSSGDRTSSSEQYFGPGTRLTVT.

This clonotype was detected a few times. The chain couples TRBV7-9 to TRBJ2-1; 12 bases are shared with TRBD2. CDR1 and CDR2 (germline): SEHNR, FQNEAQ (reference sequence). V lost 6 bases to trimming and J lost 6 bases; unmatched junction nucleotides: 6. CDR3 length equals 15 residues. DNA of the CDR3: TGTGCCAGCAGGTCGACTAGCGGGAGTTCCAATGAGCAGTTCTTC. As protein: CASRSTSGSSNEQFF. The whole variable domain, filled in from reference TRBV7-9 and TRBJ2-1, reads DTGVSQNPRHKITKRGQNVTFRCDPISEHNRLYWYRQTLGQGPEFLTYFQNEAQLEKSRLLSDRFSAERPKGSFSTLEIQRTEQGDSAMYLCASRSTSGSSNEQFFGPGTRLTVL.

The table lists this clonotype with a few counts. The chain uses TRBV5-5 and TRBJ2-7, with D possibly being TRBD1 or TRBD2 (6 bases each). The V gene lost 0 bases and the J gene lost 5 bases, with 12 bases spanning the gap. This CDR3 spans 14 amino acids. Per germline, CDR1 SGHKS and CDR2 YYEKEE (reference sequence). The CDR3 DNA is TGTGCCAGCAGCTTGGCCGCAGGGGAGGACGAGCAGTACTTC. Its protein product is CASSLAAGEDEQYF.

V usage is TRBV5-1 and J usage is TRBJ2-1; 7 bases align to TRBD1. V shed 4 bases, J shed 4 bases, and the junction held 23 bases outside the gene matches. CDR1 is SGHRS and CDR2 is YFSETQ in the germline V gene. This CDR3 region has 20 residues. The CDR3 here is CASSPRQGPPTKLGYNEQFF. The CDR3 DNA reads as TGCGCCAGCAGCCCCCGACAGGGTCCCCCAACTAAACTAGGATACAATGAGCAGTTCTTC. Full variable domain (missing parts from reference TRBV5-1 and TRBJ2-1): KAGVTQTPRYLIKTRGQQVTLSCSPISGHRSVSWYQQTPGQGLQFLFEYFSETQRNKGNFPGRFSGRQFSNSRSEMNVSTLELGDSALYLCASSPRQGPPTKLGYNEQFFGPGTRLTVL.